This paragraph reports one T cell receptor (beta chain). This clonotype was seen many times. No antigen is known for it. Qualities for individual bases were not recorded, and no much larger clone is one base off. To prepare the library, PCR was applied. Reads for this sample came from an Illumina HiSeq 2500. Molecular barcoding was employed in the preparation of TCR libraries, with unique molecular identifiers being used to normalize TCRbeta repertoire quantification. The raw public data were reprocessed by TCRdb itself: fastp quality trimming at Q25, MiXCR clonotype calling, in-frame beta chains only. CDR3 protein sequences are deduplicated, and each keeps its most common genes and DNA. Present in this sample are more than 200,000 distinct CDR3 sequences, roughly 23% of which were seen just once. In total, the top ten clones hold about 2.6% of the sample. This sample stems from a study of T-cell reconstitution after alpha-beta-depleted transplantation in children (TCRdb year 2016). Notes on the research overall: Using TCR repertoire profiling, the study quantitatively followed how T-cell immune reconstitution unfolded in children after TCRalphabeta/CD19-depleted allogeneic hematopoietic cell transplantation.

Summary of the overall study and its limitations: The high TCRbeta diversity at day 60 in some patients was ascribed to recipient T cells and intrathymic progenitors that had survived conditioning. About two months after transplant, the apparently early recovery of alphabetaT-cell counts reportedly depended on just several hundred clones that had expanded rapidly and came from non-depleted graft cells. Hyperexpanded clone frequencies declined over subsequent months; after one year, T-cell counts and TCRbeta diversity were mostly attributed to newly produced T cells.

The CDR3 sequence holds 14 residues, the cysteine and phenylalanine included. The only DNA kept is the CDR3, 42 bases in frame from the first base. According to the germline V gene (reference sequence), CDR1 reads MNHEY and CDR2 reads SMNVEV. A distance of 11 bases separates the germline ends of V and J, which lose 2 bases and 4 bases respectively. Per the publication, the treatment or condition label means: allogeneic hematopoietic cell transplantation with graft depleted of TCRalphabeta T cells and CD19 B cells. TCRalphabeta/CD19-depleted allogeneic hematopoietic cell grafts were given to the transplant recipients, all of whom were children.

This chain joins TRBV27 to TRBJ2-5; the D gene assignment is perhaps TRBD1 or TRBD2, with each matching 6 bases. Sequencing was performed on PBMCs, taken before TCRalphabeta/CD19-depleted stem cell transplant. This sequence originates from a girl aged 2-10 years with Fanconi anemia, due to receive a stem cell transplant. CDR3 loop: CASSLEGGGETQYF. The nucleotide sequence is TGTGCCAGCAGTTTAGAGGGGGGAGGAGAGACCCAGTACTTC.